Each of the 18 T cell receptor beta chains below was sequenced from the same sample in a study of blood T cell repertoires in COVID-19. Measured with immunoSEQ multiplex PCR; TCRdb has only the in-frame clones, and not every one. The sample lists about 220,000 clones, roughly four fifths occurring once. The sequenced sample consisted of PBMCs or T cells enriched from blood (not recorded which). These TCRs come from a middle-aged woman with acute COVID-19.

In nucleotides, the CDR3 is TGTGCCAGCAGCTTAACGGGCCAAGGGGGCTATACGCAGTATTTT. This gives the protein CASSLTGQGGYTQYF. The chain employs TRBV11-1 and TRBJ2-3, with 7 bases that match TRBD1. From germline, CDR1 is SGHAT and CDR2 FQDESV (reference sequence). After removal of 2 bases from V and 7 bases from J, the junction contained 9 bases not matched to a gene. This CDR3 spans 15 amino acids.

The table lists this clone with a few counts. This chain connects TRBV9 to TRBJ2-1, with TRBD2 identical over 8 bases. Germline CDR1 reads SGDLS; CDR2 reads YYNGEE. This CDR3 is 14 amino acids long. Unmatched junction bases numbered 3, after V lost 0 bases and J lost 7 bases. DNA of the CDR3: TGTGCCAGCAGCGTAGGTAGCGGGGAGAATGAGCAGTTCTTC. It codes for CASSVGSGENEQFF.

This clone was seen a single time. The chain's CDR3 is CASATASYNEQFF. CDR3 sequence (DNA): TGTGCCAGCGCCACCGCGTCCTACAATGAGCAGTTCTTC. V is TRBV12-3 or TRBV12-4 and J is TRBJ2-1; no reliable D call. This CDR3 contains 13 residues. V was cut by 8 bases and J by 1 base, with 9 bases left in between.

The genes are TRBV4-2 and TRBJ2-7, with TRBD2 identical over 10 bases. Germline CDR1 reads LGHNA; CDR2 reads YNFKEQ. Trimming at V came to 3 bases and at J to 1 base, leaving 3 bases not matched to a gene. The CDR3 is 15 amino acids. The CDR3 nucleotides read TGTGCCAGCAGCCAGACTAGCGGGCAGTCCTACGAGCAGTACTTC. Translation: CASSQTSGQSYEQYF.

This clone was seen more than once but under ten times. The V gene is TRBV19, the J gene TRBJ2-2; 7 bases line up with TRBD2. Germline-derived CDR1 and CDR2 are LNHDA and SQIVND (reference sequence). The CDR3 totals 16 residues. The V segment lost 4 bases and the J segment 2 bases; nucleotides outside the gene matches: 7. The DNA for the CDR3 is TGTGCCAGTAGTAACCGGGACTACCAAAACACCGGGGAGCTGTTTTTT. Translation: CASSNRDYQNTGELFF.

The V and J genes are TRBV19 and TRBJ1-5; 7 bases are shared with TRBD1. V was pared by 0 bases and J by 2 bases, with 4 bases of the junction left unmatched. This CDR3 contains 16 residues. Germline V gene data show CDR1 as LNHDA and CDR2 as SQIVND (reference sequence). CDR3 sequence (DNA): TGTGCCAGTAGTATAGATTTCACAGGGGGCAATCAGCCCCAGCATTTT. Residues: CASSIDFTGGNQPQHF.

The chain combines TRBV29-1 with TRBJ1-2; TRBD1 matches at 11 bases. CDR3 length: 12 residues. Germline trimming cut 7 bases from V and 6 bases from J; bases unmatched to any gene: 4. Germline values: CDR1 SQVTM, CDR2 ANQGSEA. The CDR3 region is CSGRTGGDGYTF. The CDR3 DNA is TGCAGCGGTAGGACAGGGGGCGATGGCTACACCTTC. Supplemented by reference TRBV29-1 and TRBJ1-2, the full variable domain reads SAVISQKPSRDICQRGTSLTIQCQVDSQVTMMFWYRQQPGQSLTLIATANQGSEATYESGFVIDKFPISRPNLTFSTLTVSNMSPEDSSIYLCSGRTGGDGYTFGSGTRLTVV.

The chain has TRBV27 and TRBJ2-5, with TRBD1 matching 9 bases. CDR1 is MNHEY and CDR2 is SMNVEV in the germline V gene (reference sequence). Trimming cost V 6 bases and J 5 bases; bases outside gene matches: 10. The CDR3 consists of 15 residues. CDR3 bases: TGTGCCAGCAGACAGGGGGCTGTTTCGGTCGAGACCCAGTACTTC. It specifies CASRQGAVSVETQYF.

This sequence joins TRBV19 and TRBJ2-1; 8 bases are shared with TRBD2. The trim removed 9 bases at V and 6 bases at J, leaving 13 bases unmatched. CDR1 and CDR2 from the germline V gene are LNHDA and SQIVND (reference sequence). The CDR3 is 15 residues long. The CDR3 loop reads CASMILAGGFNEQFF. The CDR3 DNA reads TGTGCCAGCATGATCCTTGCGGGGGGCTTCAATGAGCAGTTCTTC.

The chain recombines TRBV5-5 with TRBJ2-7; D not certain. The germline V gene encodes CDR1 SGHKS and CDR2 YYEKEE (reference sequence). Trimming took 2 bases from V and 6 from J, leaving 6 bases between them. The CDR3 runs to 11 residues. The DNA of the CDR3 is TGTGCCAGCAGCTTTAGTGGCGAGCAGTACTTC. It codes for CASSFSGEQYF.

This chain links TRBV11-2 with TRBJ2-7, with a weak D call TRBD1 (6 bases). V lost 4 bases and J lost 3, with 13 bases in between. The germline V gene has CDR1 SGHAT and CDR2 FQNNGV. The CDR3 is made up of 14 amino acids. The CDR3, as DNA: TGTGCCAGCAGCTCCAACAGGGTTTTCTACGAGCAGTACTTC. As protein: CASSSNRVFYEQYF.

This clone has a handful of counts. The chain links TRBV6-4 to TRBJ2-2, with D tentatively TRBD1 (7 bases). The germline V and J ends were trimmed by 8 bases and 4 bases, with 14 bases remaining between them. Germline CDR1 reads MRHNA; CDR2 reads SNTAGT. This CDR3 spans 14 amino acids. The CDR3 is CASSGTAGTGELFF. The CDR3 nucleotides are TGTGCCAGCTCAGGGACAGCGGGCACCGGGGAGCTGTTTTTT.

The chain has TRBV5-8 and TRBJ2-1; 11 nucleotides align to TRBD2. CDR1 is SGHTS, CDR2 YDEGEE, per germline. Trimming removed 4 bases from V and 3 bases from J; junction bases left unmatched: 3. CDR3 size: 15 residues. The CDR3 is CASSTGTSGYNEQFF. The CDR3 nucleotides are TGTGCCAGCAGCACCGGGACTAGCGGCTACAATGAGCAGTTCTTC.

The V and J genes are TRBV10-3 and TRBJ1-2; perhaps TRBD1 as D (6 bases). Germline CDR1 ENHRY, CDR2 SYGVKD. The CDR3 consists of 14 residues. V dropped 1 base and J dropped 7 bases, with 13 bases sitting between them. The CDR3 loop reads CAISELQGMGGYTF. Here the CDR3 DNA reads TGTGCCATCAGTGAGTTGCAGGGGATGGGTGGCTACACCTTC.

CDR3 sequence (DNA): TGTGCCAGCAGTTATAGCGGCTACAATGAGCAGTTCTTC. This sequence encodes CASSYSGYNEQFF. The V call is TRBV6-5, the J call TRBJ2-1; TRBD2 is a possible D gene (6 bases). Per the germline V gene, CDR1 is MNHEY and CDR2 is SVGAGI. The CDR3 has 13 residues. V lost 3 bases and J lost 3, with 6 bases in between.

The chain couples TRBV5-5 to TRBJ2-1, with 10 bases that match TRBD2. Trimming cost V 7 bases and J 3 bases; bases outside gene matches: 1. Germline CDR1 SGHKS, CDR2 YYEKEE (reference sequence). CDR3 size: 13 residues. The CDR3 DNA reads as TGTGCCAGCCGGACTAGCGGCTACAATGAGCAGTTCTTC. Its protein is CASRTSGYNEQFF.

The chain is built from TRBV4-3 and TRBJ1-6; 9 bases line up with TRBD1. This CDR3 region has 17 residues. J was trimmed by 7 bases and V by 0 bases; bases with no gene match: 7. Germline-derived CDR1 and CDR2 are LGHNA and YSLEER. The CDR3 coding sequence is TGCGCCAGCAGCCAAGATCGGGGACAGGGTACGAATTCACCCCTCCACTTT. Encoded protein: CASSQDRGQGTNSPLHF.

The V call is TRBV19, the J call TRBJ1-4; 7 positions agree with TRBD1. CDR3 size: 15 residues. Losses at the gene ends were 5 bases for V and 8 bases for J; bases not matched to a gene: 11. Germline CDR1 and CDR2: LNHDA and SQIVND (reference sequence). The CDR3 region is CASSPWTGRREKLFF. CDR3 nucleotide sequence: TGTGCCAGTAGTCCTTGGACAGGAAGAAGAGAAAAACTGTTTTTT.